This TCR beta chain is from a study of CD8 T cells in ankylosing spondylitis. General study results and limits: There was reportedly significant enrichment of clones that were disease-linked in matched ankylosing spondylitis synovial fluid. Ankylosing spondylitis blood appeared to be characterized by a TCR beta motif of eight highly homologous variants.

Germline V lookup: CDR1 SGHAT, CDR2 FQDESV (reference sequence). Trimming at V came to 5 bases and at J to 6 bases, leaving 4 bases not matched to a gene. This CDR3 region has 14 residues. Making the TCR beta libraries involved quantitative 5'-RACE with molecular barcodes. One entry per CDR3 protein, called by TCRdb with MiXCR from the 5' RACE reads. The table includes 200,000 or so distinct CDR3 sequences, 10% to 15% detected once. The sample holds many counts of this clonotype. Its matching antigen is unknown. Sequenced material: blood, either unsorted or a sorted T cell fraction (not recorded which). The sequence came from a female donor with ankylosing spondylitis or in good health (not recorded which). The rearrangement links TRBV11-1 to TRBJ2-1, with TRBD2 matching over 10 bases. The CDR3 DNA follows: TGTGCCAGCAGCACTGGACTAGCGGCCAATGAGCAGTTCTTC. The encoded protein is CASSTGLAANEQFF.